This T cell receptor (beta chain) was sequenced for a study of blood T cell repertoires in COVID-19. At the level of the study: Sites in the United States, Italy and Spain provided acute and convalescent COVID-19 samples. From T cells, B-cell-depleted T cells, or PBMCs came the material, which was cDNA or gDNA.

This CDR3 has 14 amino acids. V was shortened by 3 bases and J by 2 bases, with 8 bases between the two germline ends. Germline V lookup: CDR1 SGHRS, CDR2 YFSETQ. Original processing methods: Researchers report that nucleated cell counts were estimated from reference gene primer amplification. Sequencing used immunoSEQ multiplex PCR; TCRdb keeps in-frame clones, though not all of them. That table supplies the V and J calls and clone size; D and trimming were determined from the DNA. The data show roughly 51,000 clones, less than 95% seen once. Material for sequencing was peripheral blood. The rearrangement links TRBV5-1 to TRBJ1-4; no clear D gene. The clonotype was recovered from a man aged 70 or older with acute or convalescent COVID-19. The CDR3 coding sequence is TGCGCCAGCAGCTGGGGAGCGACTAATGAAAAACTGTTTTTT. Its protein product is CASSWGATNEKLFF.